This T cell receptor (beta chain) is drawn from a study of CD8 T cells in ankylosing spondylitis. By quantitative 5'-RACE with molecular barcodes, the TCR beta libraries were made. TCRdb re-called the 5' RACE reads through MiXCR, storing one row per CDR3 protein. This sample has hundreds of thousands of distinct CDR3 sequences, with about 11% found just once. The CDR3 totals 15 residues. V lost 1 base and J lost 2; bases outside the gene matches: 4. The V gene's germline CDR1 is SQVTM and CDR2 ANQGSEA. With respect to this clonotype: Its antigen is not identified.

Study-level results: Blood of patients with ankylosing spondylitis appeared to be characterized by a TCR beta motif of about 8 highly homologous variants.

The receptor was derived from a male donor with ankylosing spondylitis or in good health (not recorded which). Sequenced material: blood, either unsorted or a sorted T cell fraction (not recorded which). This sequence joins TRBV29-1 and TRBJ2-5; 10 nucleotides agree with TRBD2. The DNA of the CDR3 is TGCAGCGTTGAAGGTTCTAGCGGGGGTCAAGAGACCCAGTACTTC. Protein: CSVEGSSGGQETQYF. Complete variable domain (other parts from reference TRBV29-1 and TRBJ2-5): SAVISQKPSRDICQRGTSLTIQCQVDSQVTMMFWYRQQPGQSLTLIATANQGSEATYESGFVIDKFPISRPNLTFSTLTVSNMSPEDSSIYLCSVEGSSGGQETQYFGPGTRLLVL.